These 11 T cell receptor beta chains were all obtained from the same sample, sequenced in a study of T cell responses to AZD1222 COVID-19 vaccine. The assay was immunoSEQ multiplex PCR, and TCRdb's table has in-frame clones only and misses some. The sample contains approximately 150,000 clones, 80% to 95% of which appear only once. Sequencing used peripheral blood, obtained on day 0 of AZD1222 vaccination. The source of these receptors is an adult in good health.

This chain links TRBV7-6 with TRBJ2-7; D possibly uses TRBD1 or TRBD2 (5 bases each). From germline, CDR1 is SGHVS and CDR2 FNYEAQ. V gave up 2 bases and J gave up 2 bases, with 10 bases separating them. The CDR3 is 14 residues long. The CDR3 DNA reads as TGTGCCAGCAGCTTAACCGGGACCGCCTACGAGCAGTACTTC. Protein sequence: CASSLTGTAYEQYF.

This sequence joins TRBV15 and TRBJ1-3; the D is unclear. Deletions cut 0 bases from V and 3 bases from J, with 9 bases between. The V gene's germline CDR1 is LNHNV and CDR2 YYDKDF (reference sequence). CDR3 length: 15 residues. CDR3 sequence (DNA): TGTGCCACCAGCAGAGATCCTAGTAATGGAAACACCATATATTTT. It translates to CATSRDPSNGNTIYF.

The chain carries TRBV27 and TRBJ2-7; 9 nucleotides align to TRBD1. V lost 5 bases to trimming and J lost 3 bases; unmatched junction nucleotides: 5. The CDR3 has 14 amino acids. In germline, CDR1 is MNHEY, CDR2 SMNVEV (reference sequence). CDR3 nucleotides: TGTGCCAGCAGTGGGACAGGGACTCTCTACGAGCAGTACTTC. Translating gives CASSGTGTLYEQYF.

The V gene is TRBV5-4, the J gene TRBJ1-3, with TRBD1 identical over 7 bases. The CDR3 extends over 15 amino acids. Looked up from germline, CDR1 is SGHNT and CDR2 is YYREEE (reference sequence). Trimming removed 0 bases from V and 2 bases from J; junction bases left unmatched: 2. CDR3 loop: CASSLAQGAGNTIYF. The CDR3 DNA is TGTGCCAGCAGCTTGGCTCAGGGGGCTGGAAACACCATATATTTT.

This clone came up once. The J gene is TRBJ1-4, the V gene TRBV6-5; unclear D gene. Trimming pared 6 bases from V and 8 bases from J, leaving 7 bases between. This CDR3 region has 11 residues. CDR1 and CDR2 (germline): MNHEY, SVGAGI. DNA of the CDR3: TGTGCCAGCAGAAACGAAGAAAAACTGTTTTTT. The encoded protein is CASRNEEKLFF.

The chain links TRBV6-2 or TRBV6-3 to TRBJ1-6; D is uncertain. The V end lost 2 bases, the J end lost 9 bases, and 5 bases lay between the germline ends. CDR3 length: 12 amino acids. The germline CDR1 and CDR2 sequences are MNHEY and SVGEGT. The CDR3 DNA reads TGTGCCAGCAGTTACGTGGGTTCACCCCTCCACTTT. Its protein product is CASSYVGSPLHF.

In regard to this clone: Distinct nucleotide sequences in the sample also encode this CDR3. The V call is TRBV7-9, the J call TRBJ1-3; no clear D gene. Per the germline V gene, CDR1 is SEHNR and CDR2 is FQNEAQ (reference sequence). CDR3 size: 12 residues. The V end lost 5 bases, the J end lost 4 bases, and 6 bases lay between the germline ends. For the CDR3, the DNA is TGTGCCAGCAGCCCACAAGGAAACACCATATATTTT. As protein: CASSPQGNTIYF.

The genes are TRBV7-9 and TRBJ2-7; 8 bases fit TRBD1. Germline assignment: CDR1 SEHNR and CDR2 FQNEAQ (reference sequence). J was trimmed by 4 bases and V by 5 bases; bases with no gene match: 13. CDR3 size: 16 residues. DNA of the CDR3: TGTGCCAGCAGCCTCGACAGGGGTAGAGAAGTATACGAGCAGTACTTC. Residues: CASSLDRGREVYEQYF. Using reference TRBV7-9 and TRBJ2-7 for the parts outside the CDR3, the full variable domain is DTGVSQNPRHKITKRGQNVTFRCDPISEHNRLYWYRQTLGQGPEFLTYFQNEAQLEKSRLLSDRFSAERPKGSFSTLEIQRTEQGDSAMYLCASSLDRGREVYEQYFGPGTRLTVT.

This clone was detected a few times. J is TRBJ2-3 and V is TRBV12-2; TRBD2, the table's D call, lacks a check against the DNA. TRBV12-2 is deemed a pseudogene. The CDR3 contains 15 residues. CDR3 DNA sequence: TGTGCAAGTCGTTATGCGGGGGTCAGCACAGATACGCAGTATTTT. Its translation is CASRYAGVSTDTQYF.

This sequence joins TRBV7-3 and TRBJ2-2; 7 bases map to TRBD1. This CDR3 comprises 13 residues. The germline CDR1 and CDR2 sequences are SGHTA and FQGTGA. Germline trimming cut 6 bases from V and 4 bases from J; bases unmatched to any gene: 2. The DNA of the CDR3 is TGTGCCAGCAGAAGACAGGGCACCGGGGAGCTGTTTTTT. This codes for CASRRQGTGELFF.

The chain combines TRBV20-1 with TRBJ2-3; D not resolved. Germline lookup yields CDR1 DFQATT and CDR2 SNEGSKA (reference sequence). CDR3 length: 11 amino acids. V was pared by 6 bases and J by 9 bases, with 13 bases between. The CDR3 spells CSAESGVTQYF. As DNA, the CDR3 is TGCAGTGCCGAATCTGGGGTGACGCAGTATTTT.